These T cell receptor beta chains were read from a single sample in a study of cytomegalovirus exposure and HLA in healthy donors. The protocol was immunoSEQ multiplex PCR, while the TCRdb copy is restricted to in-frame clones and leaves out a portion. This sample yields 150,000 or so clones, of which roughly 80% are seen a single time; under 1.5% belongs to the top ten. Sequenced material: PBMCs. The receptors come from a man between 45 and 60 years old in good health and CMV-seropositive. Both conserved end residues are part of each CDR3. A D gene is named only where the DNA matches it firmly.

v_gene,j_gene,d_gene,CDR3aa
TRBV21-1,TRBJ2-5,.,CASSKAGGRQETQYF
TRBV15,TRBJ1-4,TRBD1,CATSPGAQGASTNEKLFF
TRBV7-9,TRBJ2-3,TRBD2,CASSLLAGQYTQYF
TRBV6-5,TRBJ1-1,.,CASSSPGGYTEAFF
TRBV19,TRBJ1-4,TRBD1,CASNDRGINEKLFF
TRBV18,TRBJ2-1,.,CASSPPGLEEQFF
TRBV15,TRBJ2-1,.,CATRTRPATSYNEQFF
TRBV7-8,TRBJ1-1,.,CASSLRTGNTEAFF
TRBV28,TRBJ2-5,TRBD2,CASSLGGRAETQYF
TRBV28,TRBJ1-4,.,CASIRAGGGLPKLFF
TRBV27,TRBJ2-7,TRBD1,CASSLSFGQGMGSYEQYF
TRBV6-6,TRBJ2-7,.,CASSADRTYEQYF
TRBV30,TRBJ1-1,.,CAWSVWAGNTEAFF
TRBV27,TRBJ1-4,.,CASSRYPGATNEKLFF
TRBV5-8,TRBJ2-5,TRBD2,CASSLTSGSGETQYF
TRBV27,TRBJ1-4,.,CASSYTQATNEKLFF
TRBV11-2,TRBJ1-2,.,CASTLGAGRGYTF
TRBV9,TRBJ1-6,.,CASSVEQESYNSPLHF
TRBV5-1,TRBJ1-5,TRBD1,CASSSGTGGGQPQHF
TRBV29-1,TRBJ2-1,.,CSVTGYNEQFF
TRBV18,TRBJ2-1,TRBD1,CASSPPPIGQGYFSEQFF
TRBV2,TRBJ1-5,.,CASSKVRVGSNQPQHF
TRBV6-1,TRBJ1-4,TRBD1,CASSEGGSSAGTGNEKLFF
TRBV19,TRBJ1-1,TRBD1,CASTRQGRGEAFF
TRBV29-1,TRBJ2-5,.,CSVRRQALETQYF
TRBV5-1,TRBJ1-4,.,CASSMDRADDEKLFF
TRBV5-1,TRBJ1-2,.,CASSSGGNYGYTF
TRBV7-3,TRBJ1-6,.,CASSTTGNSPLHF
TRBV7-2,TRBJ1-6,TRBD1,CASSPVYGQGDSPLHF
TRBV5-1,TRBJ2-7,TRBD2,CASSPVAGGYEQYF
TRBV19,TRBJ1-5,TRBD1,CASSLTPGQGGPSQPQHF
TRBV11-2,TRBJ2-1,.,CASSPRQSKQFF
TRBV10-2,TRBJ2-1,.,CASSESKGLTFSDNEQFF
TRBV4-1,TRBJ2-2,TRBD2,CASSSRLAGNTGELFF
TRBV9,TRBJ2-7,.,CASSVGVGSSYEQYF
TRBV27,TRBJ1-4,.,CASSRTTRVFNEKLFF
TRBV19,TRBJ2-7,TRBD1,CASSPGGQGASYEQYF
TRBV5-1,TRBJ2-3,TRBD1,CASSLARGTEADTQYF
TRBV30,TRBJ2-1,TRBD2,CAWSRAGTYNEQFF
TRBV14,TRBJ2-7,.,CASSQPLPPYEQYF
TRBV9,TRBJ2-3,.,CASSVGGGGADTQYF
TRBV5-1,TRBJ2-5,.,CASSLGGLQETQYF
TRBV19,TRBJ1-5,TRBD1,CASSRQGVSTDQPQHF
TRBV6-5,TRBJ2-2,TRBD1,CASRPQGANTGELFF
TRBV7-2,TRBJ2-2,.,CASSLLYKTGELFF
TRBV30,TRBJ1-4,TRBD1,CAWSAAGGMATNEKLFF
TRBV19,TRBJ2-7,.,CATGSRTTHEQYF
TRBV18,TRBJ1-5,.,CASSGSNSNQPQHF